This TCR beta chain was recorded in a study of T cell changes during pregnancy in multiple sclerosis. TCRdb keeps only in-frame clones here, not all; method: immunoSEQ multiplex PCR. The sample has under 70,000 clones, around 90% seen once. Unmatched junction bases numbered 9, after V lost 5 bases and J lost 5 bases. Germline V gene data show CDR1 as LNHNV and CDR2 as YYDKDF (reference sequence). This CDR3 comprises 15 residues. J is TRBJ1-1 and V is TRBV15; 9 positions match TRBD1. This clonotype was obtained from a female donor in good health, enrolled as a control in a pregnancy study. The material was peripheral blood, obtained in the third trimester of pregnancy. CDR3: CATSPSGTGRTEAFF. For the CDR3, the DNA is TGTGCCACCAGCCCCTCCGGGACAGGGCGTACTGAAGCTTTCTTT. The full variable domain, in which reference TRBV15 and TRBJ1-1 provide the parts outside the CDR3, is DAMVIQNPRYQVTQFGKPVTLSCSQTLNHNVMYWYQQKSSQAPKLLFHYYDKDFNNEADTPDNFQSRRPNTSFCFLDIRSPGLGDTAMYLCATSPSGTGRTEAFFGQGTRLTVV.